The rows below give T cell receptor beta chains drawn from one sample of a study of early T cells in non-severe SARS-CoV-2 infection. TCRdb re-derived calls from the 5' RACE reads in MiXCR, one entry per CDR3 protein. This sample carries some 67,000 distinct CDR3 sequences, roughly 15% of them seen once, and the ten largest clones take about an eighth. The specimen sequenced was whole blood. These receptors were taken from an adult who was a healthcare worker with PCR-confirmed SARS-CoV-2 infection or an uninfected control (not recorded which). CDR3s include the opening cysteine and the closing phenylalanine or tryptophan. The D gene is left open where the match is weak. Size is stated for part of the rows, as once, few or many counts, or as a class when the clone is expanded.

cdr3_nt | cdr3_aa | j_call | v_call | clone_size | d_call
TGCAGTGCTAGAAGGGATAGCAATCAGCCCCAGCATTTT | CSARRDSNQPQHF | TRBJ1-5 | TRBV20-1 | many | .
TGCGCCAGCAGCACCCTCGACAGGTCCTCGTACCAAGAGACCCAGTACTTC | CASSTLDRSSYQETQYF | TRBJ2-5 | TRBV5-1 | . | .
TGCAGCGTTGCGGACAGGGTGAATGAAAAACTGTTTTTT | CSVADRVNEKLFF | TRBJ1-4 | TRBV29-1 | few | TRBD1
TGTGCCACCAGCAGTCTTTTGGGCAATCAGCCCCAGCATTTT | CATSSLLGNQPQHF | TRBJ1-5 | TRBV15 | many | .
TGTGCCATCAGTGATAAGCCCACAGATACGCAGTATTTT | CAISDKPTDTQYF | TRBJ2-3 | TRBV10-3 | many | .
TGTGCCAGCAGTTCTAGCAGCGCGTCTTCGGATACGCAGTATTTT | CASSSSSASSDTQYF | TRBJ2-3 | TRBV6-1 | . | .
TGTGCCAGCAGCTGGGCAGATCCTAACACCGGGGAGCTGTTTTTT | CASSWADPNTGELFF | TRBJ2-2 | TRBV2 | many | .
TGTGCCAGCAGCGTACACAGGGATCCCAACACCGGGGAGCTGTTTTTT | CASSVHRDPNTGELFF | TRBJ2-2 | TRBV11-2 | few | .
TGTGCCAGCGGCTTGGGGCTCCAGCCCCAGCATTTT | CASGLGLQPQHF | TRBJ1-5 | TRBV12-3/TRBV12-4 | . | .
TGTGCCACCAGCCAAGACAGGGGGCGTGAGCAGTACTTC | CATSQDRGREQYF | TRBJ2-7 | TRBV15 | . | TRBD1
TGTGCCAGCAGCCAATCGATCTCGGTAGCTTTCTTT | CASSQSISVAFF | TRBJ1-1 | TRBV16 | . | .
TGTGCCAGCAGCCCCCGGACTAGCGGTGCGGTGGGAGAGACCCAGTACTTC | CASSPRTSGAVGETQYF | TRBJ2-5 | TRBV5-4 | few | TRBD2
TGCAGCGCTGGACTCCTACCGAACACTGAAGCTTTCTTT | CSAGLLPNTEAFF | TRBJ1-1 | TRBV29-1 | many | .
TGTGCCATCAGTGTTTCCCGGGACAGGGACCGTGAGGGCCAGTACTTC | CAISVSRDRDREGQYF | TRBJ2-4 | TRBV10-3 | many | TRBD1
TGCAGCGTTGGACCCACTGAAGCTTTCTTT | CSVGPTEAFF | TRBJ1-1 | TRBV29-1 | . | .
TGCAGTGCTGTAGCGGGGTTTGAGGATACGCAGTATTTT | CSAVAGFEDTQYF | TRBJ2-3 | TRBV20-1 | . | TRBD2
TGTGCCAGCAGCCCGTGGAGGGGGTTCGAAAAACTGTTTTTT | CASSPWRGFEKLFF | TRBJ1-4 | TRBV7-2 | few | .
TGCAGCGTTGAACAGGGTGGTAATGAAAAACTGTTTTTT | CSVEQGGNEKLFF | TRBJ1-4 | TRBV29-1 | . | .
TGCGCCAGCAGCCAAGAGGTACGGGGGACGATAACTGGGGCCAACGTCCTGACTTTC | CASSQEVRGTITGANVLTF | TRBJ2-6 | TRBV4-1 | once | .
TGTGCCAGCAGCTGGGGACTAGCGAGGGCAGATACGCAGTATTTT | CASSWGLARADTQYF | TRBJ2-3 | TRBV7-9 | few | TRBD2
TGTGCCAGCAGCTTAACAACGGCAGGGGGCGCGAACACAGATACGCAGTATTTT | CASSLTTAGGANTDTQYF | TRBJ2-3 | TRBV7-3 | . | TRBD1
TGCAGTGCTCGCAGACAAGAGACCCAGTACTTC | CSARRQETQYF | TRBJ2-5 | TRBV20-1 | few | .
TGCAGTGCTAGAGACCGGAGGACCCTCAATGAAAAACTGTTTTTT | CSARDRRTLNEKLFF | TRBJ1-4 | TRBV20-1 | many | .
TGCGCCAACCCTGTTCGTCGTGGGGTTGAAGCTTTCTTT | CANPVRRGVEAFF | TRBJ1-1 | TRBV5-1 | few | .
TGCGCCAGCAGCCAAGATAGGGGCTTCGGTAACTACGAGCAGTACTTC | CASSQDRGFGNYEQYF | TRBJ2-7 | TRBV4-1 | few | .
TGCAGTGCTAAAACCTCGGACAGGGAAACCGGGGAGCTGTTTTTT | CSAKTSDRETGELFF | TRBJ2-2 | TRBV20-1 | many | TRBD1
TGTGCCAGCAGCCAAGATATCAGTTCCTTAGAGCAGTACTTC | CASSQDISSLEQYF | TRBJ2-7 | TRBV14 | . | .
TGCAGTGCTAGAGAGGTGGGGACAGCGAGCTCCTATAATTCACCCCTCCACTTT | CSAREVGTASSYNSPLHF | TRBJ1-6 | TRBV20-1 | . | TRBD1
TGTGCCAGCACCGCTGGGACGGTCGACTATGGCTACACCTTC | CASTAGTVDYGYTF | TRBJ1-2 | TRBV7-9 | many | .